This T cell receptor (beta chain) was identified in a study of T cells in localized non-small cell lung cancer. Sequencing was performed with immunoSEQ multiplex PCR; in TCRdb, only in-frame clones are kept and a portion is missing. The data contain fewer than 7,500 clones, under 55% of them singletons. CDR3 size: 13 residues. V lost 0 bases to trimming and J lost 13 bases, with 14 bases between them. Germline V gene lookup returns CDR1 SGDLS and CDR2 YYNGEE. Here the sequenced sample was lymph node tissue, taken before any cancer treatment. The chain has TRBV9 and TRBJ1-5; D unresolved. The TCR comes from a man aged 35 to 70 with stage I lung adenocarcinoma. The CDR3 nucleotides are TGTGCCAGCAGCGTAGGGGAGACAACTAATCAGCATTTT. Protein: CASSVGETTNQHF.